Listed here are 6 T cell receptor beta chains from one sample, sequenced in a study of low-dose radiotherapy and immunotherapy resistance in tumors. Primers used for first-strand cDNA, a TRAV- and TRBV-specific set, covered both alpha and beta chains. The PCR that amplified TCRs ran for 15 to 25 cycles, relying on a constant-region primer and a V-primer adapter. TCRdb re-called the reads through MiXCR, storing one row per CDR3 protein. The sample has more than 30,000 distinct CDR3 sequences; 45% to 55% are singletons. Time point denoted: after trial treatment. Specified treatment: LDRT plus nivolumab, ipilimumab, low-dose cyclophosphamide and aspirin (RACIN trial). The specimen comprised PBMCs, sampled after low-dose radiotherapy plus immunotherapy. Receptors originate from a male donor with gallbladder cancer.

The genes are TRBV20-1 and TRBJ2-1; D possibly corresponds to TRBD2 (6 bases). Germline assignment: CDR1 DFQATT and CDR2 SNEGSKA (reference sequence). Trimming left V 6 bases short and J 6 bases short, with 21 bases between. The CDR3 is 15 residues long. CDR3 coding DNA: TGCAGTGCCCGTGAGGGACTCTCAATTGGCAATGAGCAGTTCTTC. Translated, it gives CSAREGLSIGNEQFF.

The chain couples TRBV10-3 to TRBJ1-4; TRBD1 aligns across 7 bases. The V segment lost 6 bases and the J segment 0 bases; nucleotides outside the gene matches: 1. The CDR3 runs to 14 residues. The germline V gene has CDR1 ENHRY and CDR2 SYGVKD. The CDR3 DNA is TGTGCCATCAGCGACAGGGCAACTAATGAAAAACTGTTTTTT. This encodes CAISDRATNEKLFF.

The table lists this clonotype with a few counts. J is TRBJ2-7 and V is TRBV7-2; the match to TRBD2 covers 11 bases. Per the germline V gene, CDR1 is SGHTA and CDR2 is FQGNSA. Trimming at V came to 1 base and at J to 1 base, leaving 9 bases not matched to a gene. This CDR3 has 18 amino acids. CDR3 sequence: CASSLVTLSGRGSYEQYF. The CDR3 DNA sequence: TGTGCCAGCAGCTTAGTTACCCTTAGCGGGAGGGGGTCCTACGAGCAGTACTTC.

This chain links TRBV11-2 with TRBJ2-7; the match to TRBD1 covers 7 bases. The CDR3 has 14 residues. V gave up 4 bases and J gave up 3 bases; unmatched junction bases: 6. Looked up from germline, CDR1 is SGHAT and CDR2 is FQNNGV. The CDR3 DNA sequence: TGTGCCAGCAGCTCCTCAGGGGGTGACTACGAGCAGTACTTC. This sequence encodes CASSSSGGDYEQYF.

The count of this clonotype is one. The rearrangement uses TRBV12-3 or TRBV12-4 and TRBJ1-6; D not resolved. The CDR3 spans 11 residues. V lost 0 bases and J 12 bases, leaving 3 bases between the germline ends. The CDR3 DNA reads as TGTGCCAGCAGTTTAGCTGGACCCCTCCACTTT. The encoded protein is CASSLAGPLHF.

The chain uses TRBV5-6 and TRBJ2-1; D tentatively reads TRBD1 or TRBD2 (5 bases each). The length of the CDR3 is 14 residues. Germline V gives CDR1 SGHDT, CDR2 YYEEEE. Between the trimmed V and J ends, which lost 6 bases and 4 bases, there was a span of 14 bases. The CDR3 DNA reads TGTGCCAGCAACTATGGGACGATTTACAATGAGCAGTTCTTC. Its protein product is CASNYGTIYNEQFF.